This entry features one TCR beta chain sequence. The assay was run at deep level. TCRdb keeps only in-frame clones here, not all; method: immunoSEQ multiplex PCR. Here the sample spans approximately 2,200,000 clones, just over 90% being singletons. The entry originates in a study of shared clonotypes between healthy human individuals. Terminally differentiated effector memory CD45RA+ cells were excluded by CCR7 positive selection of CD45RO-negative cells. CDR3 size: 11 residues. V was shortened by 2 bases and J by 4 bases, with 5 bases between the two germline ends. Germline V gene data show CDR1 as SQVTM and CDR2 as ANQGSEA.

This sequence was found in a man between 18 and 35 years old in good health. Some clones in this sample may be carry-over from other donors' samples. V gene TRBV29-1 combines with J gene TRBJ1-2, with no clear D. Sequencing was carried out using naive CD8+ T cells from PBMCs. This CDR3 is CSVEHSYGYTF. CDR3 nucleotides: TGCAGCGTTGAACATAGCTATGGCTACACCTTC.